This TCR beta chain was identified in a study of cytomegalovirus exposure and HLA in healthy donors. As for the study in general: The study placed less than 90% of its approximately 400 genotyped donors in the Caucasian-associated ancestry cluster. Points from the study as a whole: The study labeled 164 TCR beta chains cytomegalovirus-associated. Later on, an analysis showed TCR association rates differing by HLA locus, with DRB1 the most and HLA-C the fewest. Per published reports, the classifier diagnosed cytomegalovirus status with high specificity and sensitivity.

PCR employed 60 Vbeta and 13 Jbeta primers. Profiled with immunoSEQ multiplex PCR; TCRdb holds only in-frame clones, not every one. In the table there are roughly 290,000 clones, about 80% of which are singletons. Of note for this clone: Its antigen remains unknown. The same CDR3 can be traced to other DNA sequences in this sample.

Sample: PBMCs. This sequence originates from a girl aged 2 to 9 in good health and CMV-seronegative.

Here the CDR3 DNA reads TGTGCCTGGAATCGGAACACTGAAGCTTTCTTT. Protein product: CAWNRNTEAFF. The genes are TRBV30 and TRBJ1-1; D call uncertain. V lost 4 bases and J lost 1, with 4 bases in between. The CDR3 has 11 amino acids. CDR1 is GTSNPN and CDR2 is SVGIG in the germline V gene (reference sequence).